The rows below give T cell receptor beta chains drawn from one sample of a study of blood T cell repertoires in COVID-19. Sequencing used immunoSEQ multiplex PCR; TCRdb keeps in-frame clones, though not all of them. The sample lists approximately 70,000 clones, around nine tenths occurring once. The sequencing sample was made of peripheral blood. The receptors stem from a man in his forties with COVID-19, enrolled during active disease. Each CDR3 is given with its conserved first and last residue. D genes are given only for firm matches. Clone size is given for some rows only: seen once, a few or many times, or a class if the clone is expanded.

D,size,J,V,DNA,CDR3
TRBD2,.,TRBJ2-1,TRBV30,TGTGCCTGGGCGACTAGCGTAAATGAGCAGTTCTTC,CAWATSVNEQFF
TRBD2,.,TRBJ2-7,TRBV13,TGTGCCAGCAGCTTAGGATCGGGGGGGGGCGCACCCTACGAGCAGTACTTC,CASSLGSGGGAPYEQYF
TRBD1,once,TRBJ1-5,TRBV28,TGTGCCAGCAGTTCCTACGGACAGGGTAATCAGCCCCAGCATTTT,CASSSYGQGNQPQHF
TRBD1,.,TRBJ1-1,TRBV10-3,TGTGCCATCAGTGAGCCGGACAGGGGCCGGGGGAACACTGAAGCTTTCTTT,CAISEPDRGRGNTEAFF
.,.,TRBJ2-5,TRBV3-1/TRBV3-2,TGTGCCAGCAGCCGGGACTTGGAAGAGACCCAGTACTTC,CASSRDLEETQYF
TRBD1,.,TRBJ1-6,TRBV5-1,TGCGCCAGCAGCTTGAATCCGGGACAGGGACTCTATAATTCACCCCTCCACTTT,CASSLNPGQGLYNSPLHF
TRBD2,.,TRBJ2-4,TRBV28,TGTGCCAGCAGTTTCAGTGGGGGGGATTCGGTTCAGTACTTC,CASSFSGGDSVQYF
.,.,TRBJ1-1,TRBV19,TGTGCCAGTACCCGCAGGGGCGATAACACTGAAGCTTTCTTT,CASTRRGDNTEAFF
TRBD1,.,TRBJ1-1,TRBV29-1,TGCAGCGTTGTCCGGATACAGGGGGCGAACACTGAAGCTTTCTTT,CSVVRIQGANTEAFF
.,.,TRBJ2-5,TRBV19,TGTGCCAGTAGTATCCAGATACAAGAGACCCAGTACTTC,CASSIQIQETQYF
TRBD1,.,TRBJ1-2,TRBV2,TGTGCCAGCAGGGCGACAGGGGATGGCTACACCTTC,CASRATGDGYTF
.,.,TRBJ1-1,TRBV5-5,TGTGCCAGCAGAAAGACAGGTAGCACTGAAGCTTTCTTT,CASRKTGSTEAFF
TRBD1,.,TRBJ1-6,TRBV3-1/TRBV3-2,TGTGCCAGCAGCCAAGGTCGGCCAGGGGGCAATTCACCCCTCCACTTT,CASSQGRPGGNSPLHF
.,.,TRBJ1-6,TRBV10-3,TGTGCCATCAGGGGACGGGAGTATAATTCACCCCTCCACTTT,CAIRGREYNSPLHF
.,.,TRBJ1-1,TRBV28,TGTGCCAGCCGGACAGTGAACACTGAAGCTTTCTTT,CASRTVNTEAFF
TRBD2,.,TRBJ2-7,TRBV7-9,TGTGCCAGCAGCCTGGGACTACCTTCCTACGAGCAGTACTTC,CASSLGLPSYEQYF
.,.,TRBJ2-7,TRBV30,TGTGCCTGGAGTGTATCCATGTCCTCCTACGAGCAGTACTTC,CAWSVSMSSYEQYF
.,once,TRBJ2-2,TRBV10-3,TGTGCCATCAGTGAGTCGGGGGCAGGTCGCGGGGAGCTGTTTTTT,CAISESGAGRGELFF
.,.,TRBJ1-1,TRBV5-1,TGCGCCAGCAGCTCGGCCTCACAGGGAAGTGAAGCTTTCTTT,CASSSASQGSEAFF
.,once,TRBJ2-1,TRBV2,TGTGCCAGCACTTCGGCGGGCTACAATGAGCAGTTCTTC,CASTSAGYNEQFF
.,.,TRBJ1-1,TRBV27,TGTGCCAGCAGTTTCCGCGGGAACACTGAAGCTTTCTTT,CASSFRGNTEAFF
.,.,TRBJ2-5,TRBV28,TGTGCCAGCAGCCGGACGGCCTCGGGACAAGAGACCCAGTACTTC,CASSRTASGQETQYF
TRBD2,.,TRBJ2-7,TRBV28,TGTGCCAGCAGCCCGGTGGGCGGGGGGACCCCCTACGAGCAGTACTTC,CASSPVGGGTPYEQYF
TRBD1,.,TRBJ2-7,TRBV3-1/TRBV3-2,TGTGCCAGCAGCCAAAGACAGGGGGGAACCTACGAGCAGTACTTC,CASSQRQGGTYEQYF
.,.,TRBJ2-7,TRBV29-1,TGCAGCGTTGGAGAGGGGGGCGAGCAGTACTTC,CSVGEGGEQYF
TRBD2,.,TRBJ2-5,TRBV5-1,TGCGCCAGCACCTCGAACCCGGGAGGAGTAGAGACCCAGTACTTC,CASTSNPGGVETQYF
.,.,TRBJ1-4,TRBV5-4,TGTGCCAGCAGCCTACAGGGTGGAGAAAAACTGTTTTTT,CASSLQGGEKLFF
.,.,TRBJ1-1,TRBV5-4,TGTGCCAGCAGCTCGCAGGAGGGCACTGAAGCTTTCTTT,CASSSQEGTEAFF
.,.,TRBJ2-7,TRBV6-5,TGTGCCAGCAGGACCCTAGACAGACACCAGTACTTC,CASRTLDRHQYF
.,.,TRBJ2-7,TRBV6-5,TGTGCCAGCAGTTACGACAGAGCTACCTACGAGCAGTACTTC,CASSYDRATYEQYF
.,.,TRBJ1-1,TRBV5-4,TGTGCCAGCAGCTTGGGCGGGGTGAACACTGAAGCTTTCTTT,CASSLGGVNTEAFF
TRBD2,.,TRBJ2-7,TRBV19,TGTGCCAGTAGTCCCACCCTGGGGCTAGCGGGTGCAGCCTCCGAGCAGTACTTC,CASSPTLGLAGAASEQYF
.,.,TRBJ1-4,TRBV5-1,TGCGCCAGCACAGGACAGAGCGCAACTAATGAAAAACTGTTTTTT,CASTGQSATNEKLFF
TRBD1,.,TRBJ2-7,TRBV7-9,TGTGCCAGCAGCGGGGAAGACAGGGGGACGTTCCGCGAGCAGTACTTC,CASSGEDRGTFREQYF
TRBD1,.,TRBJ1-1,TRBV13,TGTGCCAGCAGCCGGGGACAGGGGGCGAGTGGAGCTTTCTTT,CASSRGQGASGAFF
TRBD2,.,TRBJ2-2,TRBV13,TGTGCCAGCCAGGGACTAGCGGGTACCACCGGGGAGCTGTTTTTT,CASQGLAGTTGELFF
TRBD1,.,TRBJ2-3,TRBV3-1/TRBV3-2,TGTGCCAGCAGCCAAATACAGGGGGCGACAGATACGCAGTATTTT,CASSQIQGATDTQYF
.,once,TRBJ2-7,TRBV27,TGTGCCAGCAGGCTTGGCAGGGCTTACGAGCAGTACTTC,CASRLGRAYEQYF
TRBD2,.,TRBJ2-3,TRBV10-1,TGCGCCAGCAGCAATAGCGGGGGGCAGGAAGGGACGCAGTATTTT,CASSNSGGQEGTQYF
.,.,TRBJ1-1,TRBV7-9,TGTGCCAGCAGCTTAGCACAGTCAAACACTGAAGCTTTCTTT,CASSLAQSNTEAFF
.,.,TRBJ1-5,TRBV4-1,TGCGCCAGCAGCCAAGTGTGGCAGGACACCACCGCCTTCAATCAGCCCCAGCATTTT,CASSQVWQDTTAFNQPQHF
.,.,TRBJ1-1,TRBV28,TGTGCCAGCACCCGACCCAAGGAGACTGAAGCTTTCTTT,CASTRPKETEAFF
TRBD1,.,TRBJ2-3,TRBV18,TGTGCCAGCTCACCACCGGGACAGGGGACAGGGACAGATACGCAGTATTTT,CASSPPGQGTGTDTQYF
.,.,TRBJ2-6,TRBV27,TGTGCCAGCAGTTTATCCTGGGCCAACGTCCTGACTTTC,CASSLSWANVLTF
.,.,TRBJ1-3,TRBV5-5,TGTGCCAGCAGCACCCAAGGAGTCTCTGGAAACACCATATATTTT,CASSTQGVSGNTIYF
TRBD2,.,TRBJ2-3,TRBV10-3,TGTGCCATCAGTGAGTCGAGGACTAGCATATCCGATACGCAGTATTTT,CAISESRTSISDTQYF
TRBD1,.,TRBJ2-1,TRBV7-9,TGTGCCAGCAGCCCAAAACAGGGGAGCTCCTACAATGAGCAGTTCTTC,CASSPKQGSSYNEQFF
TRBD1,few,TRBJ2-2,TRBV4-1,TGCGCCAGCAGCCCTGGACAGGGCCCCCCCGGGGAGCTGTTTTTT,CASSPGQGPPGELFF
.,.,TRBJ1-5,TRBV19,TGTGCCAGTAGTATTATCTCAGGTAATCAGCCCCAGCATTTT,CASSIISGNQPQHF
.,.,TRBJ2-2,TRBV3-1/TRBV3-2,TGTGCCAGCAGCCAAGAGTGGACAACGAACACCGGGGAGCTGTTTTTT,CASSQEWTTNTGELFF
.,.,TRBJ1-6,TRBV11-2,TGTGCCAGCAGCGTTGCGACAGATAGCTCCTATAATTCACCCCTCCACTTT,CASSVATDSSYNSPLHF
.,few,TRBJ2-1,TRBV5-1,TGCGCCAGCAGCCCTCGACTCCTCAATGAGCAGTTCTTC,CASSPRLLNEQFF
.,.,TRBJ2-1,TRBV20-1,TGCAGTGCTAGTGGGGGAGCGTCCTACAATGAGCAGTTCTTC,CSASGGASYNEQFF
.,.,TRBJ2-7,TRBV6-5,TGTGCCAGCAGTTACGGGCAGGGGCTGGGCGAGCAGTACTTC,CASSYGQGLGEQYF
.,once,TRBJ2-7,TRBV20-1,TGCAGTGCTAAGGGGGCCTACGAGCAGTACTTC,CSAKGAYEQYF
.,.,TRBJ1-6,TRBV2,TGTGCCAGCAGTGGGCAGGGTAGGAGCTCCTATAATTCACCCCTCCACTTT,CASSGQGRSSYNSPLHF
TRBD1,.,TRBJ2-1,TRBV7-3,TGTGCCAGCAGCAAAGTCGTGGTTGGGACAGGGTGCGATGAGCAGTTCTTC,CASSKVVVGTGCDEQFF
.,once,TRBJ2-5,TRBV4-2,TGTGCCAGCAGCCAAGGATACTTCGGGAACCAAGAGACCCAGTACTTC,CASSQGYFGNQETQYF
.,.,TRBJ2-1,TRBV28,TGTGCCAGCAGTTCAATCGAGGTTAACAATGAGCAGTTCTTC,CASSSIEVNNEQFF